The entry that follows covers one T cell receptor (beta chain) sequence. What this receptor recognizes is not known. Per-base qualities were not stored, and no clone one base away is much larger. The source of the sample is a study of blood T cell repertoires in COVID-19 (dated by TCRdb to about 2020). For the wider study: Collaborator samples came from the United States, Italy and Spain and covered acute and convalescent phases of COVID-19. The prospective study material was composed of cDNA or gDNA derived from T cells, B-cell-depleted T cells, or PBMCs. Subjects who had been exposed to COVID-19, were actively infected with it, or had recovered from it provided the deeply sampled blood TCRbeta repertoires that made up the dataset. The repertoires were made available in a free public database intended to serve as a resource for research on the immune response to SARS-CoV-2. Samples were obtained from the ongoing ImmuneRACE study (first 160 participants) and from roughly 1,300 subjects provided by 6 global collaborators. The sample metadata nearly always contained a de-identified subject ID, COVID-19 status, age in years and sex. HLA class I and class II types, where available, came from metadata supplied by the sample provider rather than from assay-based typing. General conclusions and limits of the study: How much clinical and demographic metadata was included differed by source and by participant, and the metadata was provided uncurated.

Reading from cysteine to phenylalanine, the CDR3 counts 13 amino acids. The read is trimmed to its CDR3 DNA, 39 bases read in frame from base 1. Trimming accounts for 8 bases at V and 8 bases at J, while the number of junction bases matched to no gene is 6. Whole blood was collected in K2EDTA tubes by collaborating institutions according to the institutions' own protocols. Collaborator samples were shipped for TCRbeta analysis as frozen whole blood, isolated PBMCs, or DNA extracted from either sample type. TCRbeta CDR3 regions were amplified from genomic DNA by means of the immunoSEQ Assay, a bias-controlled multiplex PCR. In the paper's pipeline: Nucleated cell counts per sample were estimated from amplification of reference gene primers within the assay. To quantify the absolute abundance of each unique TCRbeta CDR3 rearrangement, sequence reads were collapsed and filtered. Productive Simpson clonality was computed per sample as the square root of Simpson's diversity index over productive rearrangements. TCRdb carries this immuneACCESS record with in-frame sequences only. Its versions omit some clonotypes, under half of them owing to an unresolved V gene in the studies checked, with the rest unexplained. The DNA was the basis for D and trimming; V, J and clone size are from that table. The sample records 80,000 or so clones, 80% of which are singletons. The ten largest make up around 4.7% of the sample.

Recombination linked TRBV12-3 or TRBV12-4 to TRBJ1-6, with TRBD1 identical over 7 junction bases. The sequence derives from a woman aged 70-85 years with acute or convalescent COVID-19. The sequenced sample consisted of peripheral blood. The CDR3 region reads CASRDSRDSPLHF. The sequenced DNA is TGTGCCAGCCGGGACAGCCGAGATTCACCCCTCCACTTT.